The 5 T cell receptor beta chains given below trace back to one sample, sequenced in a study of Graves' ophthalmopathy and Graves' hyperthyroidism. The study amplified TCR beta CDR3 regions using RNA transcripts. First-round RT-PCR with HTBI primers preceded a second-round multiplex PCR. TCRdb ran MiXCR on the multiplex PCR reads and lists one entry per CDR3 protein. Here the sample spans around 1.1 million distinct CDR3 sequences, about 35% being singletons. The specimen sequenced was peripheral blood or thyroid tissue (not recorded which). These receptor sequences come from an adult man with Graves' hyperthyroidism.

In this sample, this clonotype turned up many times. The chain uses TRBV10-3 and TRBJ1-1; D possibly corresponds to TRBD1 (6 bases). The V end lost 6 bases, the J end lost 4 bases, and 18 bases lay between the germline ends. The CDR3 runs to 15 residues. Germline CDR1 is ENHRY and CDR2 is SYGVKD. The CDR3 sequence is CAIRRGGEMFTEAFF. CDR3 DNA sequence: TGTGCCATCAGGCGCGGGGGCGAGATGTTCACTGAAGCTTTCTTT.

The chain joins TRBV7-9 to TRBJ2-2, with a possible D match to TRBD1 (5 bases). This CDR3 spans 18 amino acids. Trimming removed 1 base from V and 5 bases from J, with 20 bases in between. The germline V gene has CDR1 SEHNR and CDR2 FQNEAQ (reference sequence). The CDR3 reads CASSLDSGRGSRTGELFF. The CDR3 bases are TGTGCCAGCAGCTTAGATTCTGGAAGGGGATCGAGGACCGGGGAGCTGTTTTTT.

The table lists this clonotype with a few counts. V is TRBV19 and J is TRBJ1-5; D call uncertain. V lost 3 bases, J lost 2 bases, and 17 bases lay in between. Germline V gene sequence: CDR1 LNHDA, CDR2 SQIVND (reference sequence). The CDR3 is 17 residues long. CDR3 nucleotides: TGTGCCAGTAGTATCCCCAGTGGAGGGCAGGGCAATCAGCCCCAGCATTTT. It is translated as CASSIPSGGQGNQPQHF.

This clonotype appeared once. A read error may account for a junction end that differs from germline. The J gene is TRBJ2-5, the V gene TRBV10-2; 8 bases are a match to TRBD1. CDR3 length: 17 amino acids. Germline-derived CDR1 and CDR2 are WSHSY and SAAADI. The DNA of the CDR3 is TGTGCCAGCACCGACCTTCGGACAGGGCCTGATCAAGAGACCCAGTACTTC. Translating gives CASTDLRTGPDQETQYF.

This clonotype was counted ten times or more. DNA for the CDR3: TGTGCCAGCAGCCCGGCCACAACGTGGACCGGTGGCTACACCTTC. Translation gives CASSPATTWTGGYTF. This chain links TRBV7-9 with TRBJ1-2; D not certain. Germline CDR1 is SEHNR and CDR2 is FQNEAQ (reference sequence). The CDR3 consists of 15 residues. V was shortened by 5 bases and J by 7 bases, with 20 bases between the two germline ends.